This TCR beta chain was sequenced during a study of T cell responses to AZD1222 COVID-19 vaccine. The method was immunoSEQ multiplex PCR; TCRdb's version includes in-frame clones alone and lacks a portion of them. Altogether 50,000 or so clones are present, around 91% being singletons, with the ten largest covering about 5.7%. This clone is a singleton in its sample. With 1 base clipped from V and 2 bases from J, the junction kept 4 bases outside the gene matches. Germline loops: CDR1 LNHNV, CDR2 YYDKDF (reference sequence). This CDR3 is built from 15 residues. The input for sequencing was peripheral blood, taken 28 days after the second AZD1222 dose. The chain joins TRBV15 to TRBJ2-5; 7 bases agree with TRBD2. The receptor's source is an adult who received the AZD1222 COVID-19 vaccine. CDR3 amino acids: CATSRVSGLQETQYF. As DNA, the CDR3 is TGTGCCACCAGCAGAGTATCGGGACTACAAGAGACCCAGTACTTC.